This T cell receptor (beta chain) was identified during a study of vaccination effects on CD4 cells after COVID-19. The overall study: Participants completed two doses of the BNT162b2 or mRNA-1273 vaccine. Samples from a couple of convalescent patients were given 16 days and one week before vaccination.

Findings of the study overall: Clones induced by infection and by vaccine showed marked clonal contraction late after vaccination. Convalescents' post-vaccination spike-reactive clones were chiefly new, vaccine-induced ones.

Concerning this clone itself: As yet, its antigen is unknown.

Method: immunoSEQ multiplex PCR; TCRdb's copy keeps in-frame clones and lacks some. Of 25,000 to 35,000 clones in the sample, under 85% are singletons; the top ten hold 25% to 30%. Sequencing in the ViraFEST assay came after antigen-specific CD4+ T cells had been expanded with viral peptide pools, which were used to stimulate PBMC. Upon completion of around eleven days in culture, CD4+ T cells were isolated. The person had a PCR-confirmed SARS-CoV-2 infection during March to December 2020. The CDR3 is 14 amino acids. The germline CDR1 and CDR2 sequences are MNHEY and SVGAGI. Germline trimming cut 6 bases from V and 8 bases from J; bases unmatched to any gene: 7.

The specimen comprised CD4+ T cells from PBMCs cultured with a peptide pool, sampled before COVID-19 vaccination. This receptor was taken from a human donor who had a prior SARS-CoV-2 infection. The genes are TRBV6-5 and TRBJ1-4; 9 nucleotides line up with TRBD1. DNA for the CDR3: TGTGCCAGCAGGAGAGGGACAGGGAGCGAAAAACTGTTTTTT. Translating gives CASRRGTGSEKLFF.